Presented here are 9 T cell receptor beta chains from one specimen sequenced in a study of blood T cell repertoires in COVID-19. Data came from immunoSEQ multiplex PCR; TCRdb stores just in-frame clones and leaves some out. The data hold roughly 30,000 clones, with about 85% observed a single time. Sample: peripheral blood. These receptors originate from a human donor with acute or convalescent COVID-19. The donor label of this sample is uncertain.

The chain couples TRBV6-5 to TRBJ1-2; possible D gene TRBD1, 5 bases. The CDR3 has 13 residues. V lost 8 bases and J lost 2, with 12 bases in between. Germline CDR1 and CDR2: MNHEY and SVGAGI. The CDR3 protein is CASADSQNYGYTF. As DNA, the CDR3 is TGTGCCAGCGCCGACAGCCAAAACTATGGCTACACCTTC.

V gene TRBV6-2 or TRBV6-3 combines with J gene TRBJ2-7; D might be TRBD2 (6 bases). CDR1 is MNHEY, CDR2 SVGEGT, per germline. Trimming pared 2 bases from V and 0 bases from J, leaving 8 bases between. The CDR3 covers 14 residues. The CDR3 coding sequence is TGTGCCAGCAGTTACGGCGGGATCTCCTACGAGCAGTACTTC. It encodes CASSYGGISYEQYF.

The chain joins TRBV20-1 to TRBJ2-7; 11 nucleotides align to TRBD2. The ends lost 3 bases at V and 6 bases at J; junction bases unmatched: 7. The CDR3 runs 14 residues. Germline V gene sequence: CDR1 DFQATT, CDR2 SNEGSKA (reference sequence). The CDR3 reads CSASKILAGAEQYF. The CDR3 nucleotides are TGCAGTGCTAGTAAGATACTAGCGGGAGCCGAGCAGTACTTC.

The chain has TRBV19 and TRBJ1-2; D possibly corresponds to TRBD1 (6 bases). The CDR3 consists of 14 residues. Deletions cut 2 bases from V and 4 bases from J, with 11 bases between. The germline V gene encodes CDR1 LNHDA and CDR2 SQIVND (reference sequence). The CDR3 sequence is CASSITGSGYGYTF. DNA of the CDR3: TGTGCCAGTAGTATAACAGGGTCGGGCTATGGCTACACCTTC.

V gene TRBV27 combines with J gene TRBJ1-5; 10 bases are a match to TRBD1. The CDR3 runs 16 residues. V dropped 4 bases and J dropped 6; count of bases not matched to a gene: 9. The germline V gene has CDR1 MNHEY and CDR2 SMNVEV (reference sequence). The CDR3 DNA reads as TGTGCCAGCAGTTCCCGCCGACAGGGGGCGCTTCAGCCCCAGCATTTT. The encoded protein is CASSSRRQGALQPQHF.

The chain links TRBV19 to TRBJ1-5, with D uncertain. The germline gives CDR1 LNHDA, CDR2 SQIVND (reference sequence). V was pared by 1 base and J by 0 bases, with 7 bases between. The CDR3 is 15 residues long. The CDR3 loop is CASSIGSRSNQPQHF. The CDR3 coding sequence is TGTGCCAGTAGTATAGGAAGCCGTAGCAATCAGCCCCAGCATTTT.

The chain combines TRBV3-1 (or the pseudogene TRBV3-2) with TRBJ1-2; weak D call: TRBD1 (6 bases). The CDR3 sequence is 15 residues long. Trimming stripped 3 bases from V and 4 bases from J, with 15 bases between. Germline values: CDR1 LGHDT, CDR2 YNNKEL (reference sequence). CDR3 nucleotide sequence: TGTGCCAGCAGCCATTTGGCGGGGGGCAGCTATGGCTACACCTTC. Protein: CASSHLAGGSYGYTF.

Here the CDR3 reads CASSLPGTGGEGYGYTF. CDR3 DNA sequence: TGTGCCAGCAGTCTTCCCGGGACAGGGGGCGAAGGGTATGGCTACACCTTC. The V gene is TRBV28, the J gene TRBJ1-2; 12 bases match TRBD1. V shed 5 bases, J shed 5 bases, and the junction held 12 bases outside the gene matches. Germline lookup yields CDR1 MDHEN and CDR2 SYDVKM. CDR3 length: 17 amino acids.

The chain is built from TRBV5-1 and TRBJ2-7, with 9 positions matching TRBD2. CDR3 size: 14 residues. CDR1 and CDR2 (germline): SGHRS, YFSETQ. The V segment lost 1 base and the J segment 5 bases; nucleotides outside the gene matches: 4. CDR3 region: CASSLSASGNEQYF. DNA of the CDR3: TGCGCCAGCAGCTTGTCGGCTAGCGGGAACGAGCAGTACTTC.